This T cell receptor beta chain was retrieved from a study of identical twins' blood T cells. Study findings and constraints: Twins shared more top CDR3 clonotypes than unrelated donors did. V gene usage reportedly matched far better within twin pairs than unrelated donors. Twin similarity might stem from environmental factors, not only genetics.

Donors were six healthy women in three monozygous twin pairs. This clonotype appeared a few times. Its antigen remains unknown. One entry per CDR3 protein, called by TCRdb with MiXCR from the 5' RACE reads. The profile shows roughly 380,000 distinct CDR3 sequences, 28% of them singletons. Germline CDR1 reads DFQATT; CDR2 reads SNEGSKA (reference sequence). CDR3 length equals 16 residues. Trimming pared 0 bases from V and 6 bases from J, leaving 18 bases between. Source material: PBMCs. The TCR comes from a woman aged 18 to 50 in good health. The rearrangement links TRBV20-1 to TRBJ1-5; weak D call: TRBD1 (6 bases). This CDR3 is CSARDPRRAGVQPQHF. The DNA of the CDR3 is TGCAGTGCTAGAGATCCAAGGCGGGCAGGGGTTCAGCCCCAGCATTTT.